Below, 30 T cell receptor beta chains from the same sample are listed, as sequenced in a study of cytomegalovirus exposure and HLA in healthy donors. A multiplex PCR was run with 60 Vbeta primers and 13 Jbeta primers. The repertoire was sequenced with immunoSEQ multiplex PCR; TCRdb's copy has only in-frame clones and lacks some. The sample consists of roughly 220,000 clones, about 74% of them appearing once. The sequenced sample was PBMCs. Receptors were obtained from a woman between 25 and 40 years old in good health and CMV-seronegative.

The chain employs TRBV7-6 and TRBJ2-1, with TRBD2 identical over 8 bases. The V and J ends lost 5 bases and 7 bases, in that order; junction bases with no gene match: 13. CDR1 is SGHVS, CDR2 FNYEAQ, per germline. CDR3 length equals 16 residues. CDR3 bases: TGTGCCAGCAGCCACTTAGCGGGAAGTAGGGGGAATGAGCAGTTCTTC. Translation gives CASSHLAGSRGNEQFF. Looking up the rest from reference TRBV7-6 and TRBJ2-1 gives the full variable domain: GAGVSQSPRYKVTKRGQDVALRCDPISGHVSLYWYRQALGQGPEFLTYFNYEAQQDKSGLPNDRFSAERPEGSISTLTIQRTEQRDSAMYRCASSHLAGSRGNEQFFGPGTRLTVL.

The chain is built from TRBV19 and TRBJ2-1; 12 positions agree with TRBD2. V gave up 4 bases and J gave up 10 bases; unmatched junction bases: 5. Germline V gene lookup returns CDR1 LNHDA and CDR2 SQIVND (reference sequence). The CDR3 sequence is 14 residues long. CDR3 in amino acids: CASSTGLAGHEQFF. CDR3 nucleotide sequence: TGTGCCAGTAGTACAGGACTAGCGGGACACGAGCAGTTCTTC.

The chain employs TRBV30 and TRBJ1-1; D gene unclear. Trimming removed 0 bases from V and 7 bases from J, with 18 bases in between. The CDR3 consists of 15 residues. The germline gives CDR1 GTSNPN, CDR2 SVGIG (reference sequence). This CDR3 is CAWSVLARMNGEAFF. In DNA form, the CDR3 reads TGTGCCTGGAGTGTACTAGCACGGATGAACGGTGAAGCTTTCTTT.

This chain uses TRBV30 with TRBJ2-5, with 8 positions matching TRBD2. Trimming at V came to 3 bases and at J to 5 bases, leaving 11 bases not matched to a gene. The CDR3 has 15 residues. Germline V gene lookup returns CDR1 GTSNPN and CDR2 SVGIG (reference sequence). This CDR3 reads CAWRGPSGGRETQYF. The CDR3 DNA reads TGTGCCTGGAGGGGGCCCAGCGGGGGACGGGAGACCCAGTACTTC.

This rearrangement joins TRBV5-1 to TRBJ2-2, with 9 bases matching TRBD1. Germline V gene data show CDR1 as SGHRS and CDR2 as YFSETQ. V was pared by 4 bases and J by 4 bases, with 5 bases of the junction left unmatched. The length of the CDR3 is 15 residues. In DNA, the CDR3 is TGCGCCAGCAGCACGGGACAGGGACTCACCGGGGAGCTGTTTTTT. Translated, it gives CASSTGQGLTGELFF.

The chain uses TRBV5-4 and TRBJ1-2; a possible D gene is TRBD1 (5 bases). With 3 bases removed from V and 2 bases from J, the gap between germline ends came to 11 bases. The germline V gene has CDR1 SGHNT and CDR2 YYREEE (reference sequence). There are 14 residues in the CDR3. CDR3 residues: CASSSRVDNYGYTF. In nucleotides, the CDR3 is TGTGCCAGCAGCTCCAGGGTCGACAACTATGGCTACACCTTC. Complete variable domain (other parts from reference TRBV5-4 and TRBJ1-2): ETGVTQSPTHLIKTRGQQVTLRCSSQSGHNTVSWYQQALGQGPQFIFQYYREEENGRGNFPPRFSGLQFPNYSSELNVNALELDDSALYLCASSSRVDNYGYTFGSGTRLTVV.

This clone was counted between two and nine times. This chain joins TRBV2 and TRBJ1-2; 10 bases align to TRBD1. Trimming took 3 bases from V and 8 from J; bases not matched to a gene: 9. The CDR3 loop spans 15 amino acids. Germline V lookup: CDR1 SNHLY, CDR2 FYNNEI. The CDR3: CASSEPPGQGEGYTF. The DNA for the CDR3 is TGTGCCAGCAGTGAGCCCCCCGGACAGGGGGAAGGCTACACCTTC.

This clone was counted between two and nine times. V gene TRBV6-5 combines with J gene TRBJ1-5; the D is unclear. Germline loops: CDR1 MNHEY, CDR2 SVGAGI. The CDR3 runs to 14 residues. V lost 0 bases and J 7 bases, leaving 10 bases between the germline ends. CDR3: CASSYSEAWQPQHF. CDR3 bases: TGTGCCAGCAGTTACTCGGAGGCTTGGCAGCCCCAGCATTTT.

The V call is TRBV19, the J call TRBJ1-2, with a tentative D call TRBD1 (6 bases). The V and J ends lost 3 bases and 0 bases respectively, with 17 bases between them. Germline CDR1 is LNHDA and CDR2 is SQIVND (reference sequence). The CDR3 runs 17 residues. The CDR3 spells CASSIPRGVFSNYGYTF. CDR3 in DNA: TGTGCCAGTAGTATCCCCAGGGGCGTCTTTTCTAACTATGGCTACACCTTC.

The V gene is TRBV4-1, the J gene TRBJ1-1; D not resolved. Germline CDR1 reads MGHRA; CDR2 reads YSYEKL. The CDR3 totals 15 residues. V shed 0 bases and J shed 0 bases, with 8 bases lying between them. The CDR3: CASSQDYGLNTEAFF. DNA of the CDR3: TGCGCCAGCAGCCAAGATTACGGTTTGAACACTGAAGCTTTCTTT.

This clone was counted only a few times. This chain links TRBV19 with TRBJ2-6; D might be TRBD1 (5 bases). The CDR3 runs to 17 residues. With 4 bases removed from V and 0 bases from J, the gap between germline ends came to 13 bases. Germline-derived CDR1 and CDR2 are LNHDA and SQIVND (reference sequence). The DNA of the CDR3 is TGTGCCAGTAGTAGGGGCCAGCCTCCCTCTGGGGCCAACGTCCTGACTTTC. Translated: CASSRGQPPSGANVLTF. Complete variable domain (other parts from reference TRBV19 and TRBJ2-6): DGGITQSPKYLFRKEGQNVTLSCEQNLNHDAMYWYRQDPGQGLRLIYYSQIVNDFQKGDIAEGYSVSREKKESFPLTVTSAQKNPTAFYLCASSRGQPPSGANVLTFGAGSRLTVL.

This chain connects TRBV7-9 to TRBJ1-2; TRBD1 aligns across 7 bases. Trimming cost V 0 bases and J 4 bases; bases outside gene matches: 5. There are 15 residues in the CDR3. The V gene's germline CDR1 is SEHNR and CDR2 FQNEAQ (reference sequence). The CDR3 DNA reads as TGTGCCAGCAGCTTAGCAGGGGGCGTGGGCTATGGCTACACCTTC. Protein product: CASSLAGGVGYGYTF.

The V and J genes are TRBV2 and TRBJ2-7, with D tentatively TRBD1 (5 bases). The CDR3 sequence is 13 residues long. Germline CDR1 reads SNHLY; CDR2 reads FYNNEI. Trimming stripped 6 bases from V and 3 bases from J, with 12 bases between. The CDR3 loop is CASRRTFLYEQYF. The CDR3 coding sequence is TGTGCCAGCAGAAGGACATTCCTCTACGAGCAGTACTTC.

V usage is TRBV5-1 and J usage is TRBJ1-1; unclear D gene. Germline CDR1 and CDR2: SGHRS and YFSETQ. The CDR3 has 14 residues. Deletions cut 0 bases from V and 1 base from J, with 7 bases between. CDR3 sequence reads: CASSLGRQNTEAFF. The DNA of the CDR3 is TGCGCCAGCAGCTTGGGGAGGCAGAACACTGAAGCTTTCTTT.

The gene calls are TRBV6-1 and TRBJ1-1, with a tentative D call TRBD1 (5 bases). Trimming took 2 bases from V and 5 from J, leaving 6 bases between them. Per the germline V gene, CDR1 is MNHNS and CDR2 is SASEGT. The CDR3 has 12 amino acids. CDR3 sequence: CASSERQTEAFF. The CDR3 bases are TGTGCCAGCAGTGAAAGACAGACTGAAGCTTTCTTT.

The chain is built from TRBV6-4 and TRBJ2-5, with 10 positions matching TRBD2. This CDR3 is built from 17 residues. Looked up from germline, CDR1 is MRHNA and CDR2 is SNTAGT. CDR3 DNA sequence: TGTGACAGACCGGGACAGATCCTAGCGGGGGTCCAAGAGACCCAGTACTTC. Encoded protein: CDRPGQILAGVQETQYF.

This clone was recorded once. At one of its ends the junction is not consistent with the germline gene, which may arise from a read error. This chain uses TRBV7-9 with TRBJ1-4; no firm D call. The CDR3 contains 12 residues. The germline V gene encodes CDR1 SEHNR and CDR2 FQNEAQ (reference sequence). The CDR3 nucleotides read TGTTCCAGCAGCCCGATGGGCGAAAAACTGTTTTTT. Amino acids: CSSSPMGEKLFF.

The gene calls are TRBV7-9 and TRBJ2-1; a weak D match, TRBD2 (6 bases). Germline values: CDR1 SEHNR, CDR2 FQNEAQ (reference sequence). The CDR3 is 16 amino acids. V dropped 2 bases and J dropped 4 bases, with 15 bases sitting between them. CDR3 sequence reads: CASSLPGGPGYNEQFF. As DNA, the CDR3 is TGTGCCAGCAGCTTACCCGGAGGGCCGGGATACAATGAGCAGTTCTTC.

This clone was seen once. The rearrangement joins TRBV11-3 to TRBJ2-2, with 9 nucleotides matching TRBD1. CDR1 SGHNT and CDR2 YENEEA come from the germline V gene. Losses at the gene ends were 5 bases for V and 5 bases for J; bases not matched to a gene: 6. The CDR3 spans 15 residues. CDR3 DNA sequence: TGTGCCAGCAGCGAAGGACAGGGGAGAACCGGGGAGCTGTTTTTT. It yields the protein CASSEGQGRTGELFF.

The chain employs TRBV7-6 and TRBJ1-2; no firm D call. There are 14 residues in the CDR3. Trimming shortened V by 0 bases and J by 4 bases, and 9 bases separated the two germline ends. Germline V gives CDR1 SGHVS, CDR2 FNYEAQ. The CDR3, as DNA: TGTGCCAGCAGCTTAGCGTCGGCGGGCTATGGCTACACCTTC. It codes for CASSLASAGYGYTF.

A few counts support this clone. This chain connects TRBV29-1 to TRBJ2-1, with D possibly TRBD1 on 5 matching bases. V lost 6 bases and J 10 bases, leaving 19 bases between the germline ends. The germline V gene encodes CDR1 SQVTM and CDR2 ANQGSEA. The CDR3 is 13 amino acids. The CDR3 DNA is TGCAGCGTCCGCAGGGATTCCTTGGGGGAGCAGTTCTTC. Translated, it gives CSVRRDSLGEQFF.

This chain joins TRBV29-1 and TRBJ2-1; D perhaps matches TRBD2 (6 bases). V lost 5 bases and J 0 bases, leaving 11 bases between the germline ends. This CDR3 region has 14 residues. CDR1 and CDR2 from the germline V gene are SQVTM and ANQGSEA. The CDR3 here is CSVQGGGSYNEQFF. The CDR3 nucleotides read TGCAGCGTTCAGGGAGGAGGCTCCTACAATGAGCAGTTCTTC.

This clone was found a few times. This chain uses TRBV18 with TRBJ1-1; D gene uncertain. V lost 0 bases, J lost 2 bases, and 7 bases lay in between. CDR1 is KGHSH, CDR2 LQKENI, per germline. The CDR3 consists of 14 residues. In DNA, the CDR3 is TGTGCCAGCTCACCACCGTCCGGTAACACTGAAGCTTTCTTT. Amino acids: CASSPPSGNTEAFF.

In this sample, this clone turned up once. The chain is built from TRBV9 and TRBJ1-3, with a possible D match to TRBD1 (6 bases). Germline CDR1 is SGDLS and CDR2 is YYNGEE. The V end was cut by 4 bases, the J end by 10 bases, with 15 bases between. The CDR3 extends over 13 amino acids. The DNA for the CDR3 is TGTGCCAGCAGCCCCGACGGTGGACAGACCATATATTTT. Its translation is CASSPDGGQTIYF.

This clone was seen a few times. The chain recombines TRBV25-1 with TRBJ1-2; D uncertain. CDR3 length: 11 amino acids. With 5 bases removed from V and 9 bases from J, the gap between germline ends came to 10 bases. Germline assignment: CDR1 MGHDK and CDR2 SYGVNS. The CDR3 reads CASSLGLSYTF. CDR3 DNA sequence: TGTGCCAGCAGTCTGGGCCTCAGCTACACCTTC.

V and J are TRBV2 and TRBJ1-4; TRBD1 is a possible D gene (5 bases). The V end lost 1 base, the J end lost 6 bases, and 6 bases lay between the germline ends. The germline V gene has CDR1 SNHLY and CDR2 FYNNEI. The length of the CDR3 is 13 residues. CDR3 region: CASSEGGDEKLFF. CDR3 bases: TGTGCCAGCAGTGAAGGGGGGGATGAAAAACTGTTTTTT.

On this clone: At one end the junction does not follow the germline gene, possibly because of a read error. V gene TRBV7-9 combines with J gene TRBJ1-2; TRBD1 agrees at 8 bases. The germline gives CDR1 SEHNR, CDR2 FQNEAQ (reference sequence). The length of the CDR3 is 15 residues. DNA for the CDR3: TGTTCCAGCAGCATACTTCGGACAGGGCTGCTTGGCTACACCTTC. Protein: CSSSILRTGLLGYTF.

Only one count was recorded for this clone. The chain employs TRBV2 and TRBJ2-1; D is perhaps TRBD2 (6 bases). Trimming removed 8 bases from V and 0 bases from J, with 11 bases in between. The CDR3 loop spans 14 amino acids. Germline values: CDR1 SNHLY, CDR2 FYNNEI. The CDR3, as DNA: TGTGCCAGCCGGGACGGGAGCTCCTACAATGAGCAGTTCTTC. Its translation: CASRDGSSYNEQFF.

The J gene is TRBJ2-1, the V gene TRBV5-4, with 10 bases matching TRBD2. V lost 1 base, J lost 4 bases, and 8 bases stayed unmatched. Germline assignment: CDR1 SGHNT and CDR2 YYREEE (reference sequence). The CDR3 runs to 17 residues. For the CDR3, the DNA is TGTGCCAGCAGCTTGTACAGGGTAGCGGGGGGTTACAATGAGCAGTTCTTC. Residues: CASSLYRVAGGYNEQFF.

The chain is built from TRBV19 and TRBJ1-6, with 8 nucleotides matching TRBD1. The CDR3 runs 16 residues. Looked up from germline, CDR1 is LNHDA and CDR2 is SQIVND (reference sequence). The V gene end was trimmed by 8 bases and the J gene end by 8 bases; junction bases not matched to a gene: 14. This CDR3 reads CASRQGATPSYSPLHF. The CDR3 coding sequence is TGTGCCAGTCGCCAGGGGGCAACCCCTAGTTATTCACCCCTCCACTTT.